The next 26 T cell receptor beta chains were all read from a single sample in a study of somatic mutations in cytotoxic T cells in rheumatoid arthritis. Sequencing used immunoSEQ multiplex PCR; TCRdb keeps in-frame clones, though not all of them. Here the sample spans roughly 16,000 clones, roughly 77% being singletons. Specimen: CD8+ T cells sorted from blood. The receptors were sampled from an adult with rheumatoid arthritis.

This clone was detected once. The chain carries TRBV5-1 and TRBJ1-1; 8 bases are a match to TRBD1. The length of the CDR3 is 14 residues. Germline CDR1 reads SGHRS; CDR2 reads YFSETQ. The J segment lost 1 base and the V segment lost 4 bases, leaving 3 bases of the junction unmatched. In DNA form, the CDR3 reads TGCGCCAGCAGCCCCGGACAGGGGAACACTGAAGCTTTCTTT. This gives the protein CASSPGQGNTEAFF.

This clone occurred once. The CDR3 DNA reads as TGTGCCAGCAGTTCCTACGGTACTAGCTCCTACAATGAGCAGTTCTTC. Its protein is CASSSYGTSSYNEQFF. The V and J genes are TRBV28 and TRBJ2-1, with a weak D call TRBD2 (5 bases). The CDR3 loop spans 16 amino acids. Trimming removed 4 bases at V and 0 bases at J, with 13 bases between. Per germline, CDR1 MDHEN and CDR2 SYDVKM.

In nucleotides, the CDR3 is TGTGCCACCAGCAGAGCCCTCGGGACAGGGGGCTCAGATACGCAGTATTTT. It codes for CATSRALGTGGSDTQYF. The chain is built from TRBV15 and TRBJ2-3; 12 bases align to TRBD1. The CDR3 is 17 amino acids. With V trimmed by 1 base and J by 4 bases, 6 bases remained unmatched. Germline V gene lookup returns CDR1 LNHNV and CDR2 YYDKDF (reference sequence).

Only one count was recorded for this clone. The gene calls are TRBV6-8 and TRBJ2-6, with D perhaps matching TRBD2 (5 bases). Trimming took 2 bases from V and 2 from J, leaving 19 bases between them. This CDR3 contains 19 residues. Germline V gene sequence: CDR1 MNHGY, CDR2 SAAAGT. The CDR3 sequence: CASSYLFSEGAAGANVLTF. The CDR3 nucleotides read TGTGCCAGCAGTTACCTATTTAGCGAGGGAGCTGCTGGGGCCAACGTCCTGACTTTC.

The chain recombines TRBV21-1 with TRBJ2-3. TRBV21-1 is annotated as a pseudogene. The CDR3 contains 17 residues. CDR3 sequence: CASSIVKAPLRTDTQYF. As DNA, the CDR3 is TGTGCCAGCAGCATAGTTAAGGCTCCCCTCCGCACAGATACGCAGTATTTT.

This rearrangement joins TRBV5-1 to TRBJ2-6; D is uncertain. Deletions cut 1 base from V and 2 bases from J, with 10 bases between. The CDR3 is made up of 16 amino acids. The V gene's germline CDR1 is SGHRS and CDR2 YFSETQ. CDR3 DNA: TGCGCCAGCAGCTTGTTTATAACAACTGGGGCCAACGTCCTGACTTTC. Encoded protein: CASSLFITTGANVLTF.

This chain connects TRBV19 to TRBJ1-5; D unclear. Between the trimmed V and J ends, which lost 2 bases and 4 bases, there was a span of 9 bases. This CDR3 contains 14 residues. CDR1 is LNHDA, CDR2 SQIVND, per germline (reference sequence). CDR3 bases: TGTGCCAGTAGTATAACGCAGAGTAATCAGCCCCAGCATTTT. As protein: CASSITQSNQPQHF.

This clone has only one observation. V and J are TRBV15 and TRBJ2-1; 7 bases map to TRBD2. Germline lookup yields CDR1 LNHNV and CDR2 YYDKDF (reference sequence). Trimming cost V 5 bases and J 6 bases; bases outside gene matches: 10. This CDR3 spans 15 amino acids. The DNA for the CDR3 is TGTGCCACCAGCCCCCGGGGAGGGGTGGGCAATGAGCAGTTCTTC. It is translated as CATSPRGGVGNEQFF.

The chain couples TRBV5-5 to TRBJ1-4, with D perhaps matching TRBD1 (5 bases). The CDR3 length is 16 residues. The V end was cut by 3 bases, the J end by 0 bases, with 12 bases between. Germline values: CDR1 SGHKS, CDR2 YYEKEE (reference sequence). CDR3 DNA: TGTGCCAGCAGCTATGGAGACAGAGCAACTAATGAAAAACTGTTTTTT. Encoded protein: CASSYGDRATNEKLFF. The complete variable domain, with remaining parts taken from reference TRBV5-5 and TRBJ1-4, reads DAGVTQSPTHLIKTRGQQVTLRCSPISGHKSVSWYQQVLGQGPQFIFQYYEKEERGRGNFPDRFSARQFPNYSSELNVNALLLGDSALYLCASSYGDRATNEKLFFGSGTQLSVL.

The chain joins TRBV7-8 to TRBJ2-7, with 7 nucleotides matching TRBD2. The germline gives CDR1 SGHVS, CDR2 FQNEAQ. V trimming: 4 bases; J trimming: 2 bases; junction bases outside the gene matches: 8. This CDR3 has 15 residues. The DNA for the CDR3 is TGTGCCAGCAGCTCCACCGGGGGGTCCCCCTACGAGCAGTACGTC. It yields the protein CASSSTGGSPYEQYV.

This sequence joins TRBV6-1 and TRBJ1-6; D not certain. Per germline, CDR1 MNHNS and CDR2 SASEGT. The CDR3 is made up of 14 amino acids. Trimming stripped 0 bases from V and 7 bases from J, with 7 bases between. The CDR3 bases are TGTGCCAGCAGTGAAGCGCTAGAAAATTCACCCCTCCACTTT. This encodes CASSEALENSPLHF.

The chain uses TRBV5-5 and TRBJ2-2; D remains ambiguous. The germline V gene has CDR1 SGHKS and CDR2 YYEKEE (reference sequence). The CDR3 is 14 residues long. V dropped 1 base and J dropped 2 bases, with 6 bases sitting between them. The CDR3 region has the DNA TGTGCCAGCAGCTTGAAGGGTAACACCGGGGAGCTGTTTTTT. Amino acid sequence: CASSLKGNTGELFF. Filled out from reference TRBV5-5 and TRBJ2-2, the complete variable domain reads DAGVTQSPTHLIKTRGQQVTLRCSPISGHKSVSWYQQVLGQGPQFIFQYYEKEERGRGNFPDRFSARQFPNYSSELNVNALLLGDSALYLCASSLKGNTGELFFGEGSRLTVL.

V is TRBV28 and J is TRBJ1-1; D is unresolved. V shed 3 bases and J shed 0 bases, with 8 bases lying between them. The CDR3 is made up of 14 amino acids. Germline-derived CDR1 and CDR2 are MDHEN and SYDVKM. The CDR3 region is CASSLWEMNTEAFF. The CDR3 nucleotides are TGTGCCAGCAGTTTGTGGGAGATGAACACTGAAGCTTTCTTT.

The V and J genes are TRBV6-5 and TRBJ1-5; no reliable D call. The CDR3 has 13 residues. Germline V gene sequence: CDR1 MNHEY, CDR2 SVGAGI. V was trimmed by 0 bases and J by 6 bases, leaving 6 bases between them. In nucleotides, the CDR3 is TGTGCCAGCAGTTACTCGGAGGGTCAGCCCCAGCATTTT. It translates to CASSYSEGQPQHF.

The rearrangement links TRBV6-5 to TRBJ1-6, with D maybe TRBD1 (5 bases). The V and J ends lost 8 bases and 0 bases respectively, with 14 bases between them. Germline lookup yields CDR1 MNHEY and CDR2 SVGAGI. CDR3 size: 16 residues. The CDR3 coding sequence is TGTGCCAGCGGTTTACAGGAAATCTCCTATAATTCACCCCTCCACTTT. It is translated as CASGLQEISYNSPLHF.

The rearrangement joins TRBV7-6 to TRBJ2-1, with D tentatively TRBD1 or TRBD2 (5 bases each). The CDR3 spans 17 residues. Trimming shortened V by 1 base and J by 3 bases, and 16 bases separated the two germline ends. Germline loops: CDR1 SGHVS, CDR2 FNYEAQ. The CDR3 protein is CASSLERAGTGYNEQFF. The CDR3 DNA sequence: TGTGCCAGCAGCTTAGAGAGAGCCGGGACCGGCTACAATGAGCAGTTCTTC.

This chain's CDR3 is CASSVSLSYNEQFF. The CDR3 DNA reads TGTGCCAGCAGCGTTAGTCTCTCCTACAATGAGCAGTTCTTC. The rearrangement joins TRBV9 to TRBJ2-1; D remains ambiguous. The CDR3 totals 14 residues. With 2 bases removed from V and 0 bases from J, the gap between germline ends came to 6 bases. Germline V gene data show CDR1 as SGDLS and CDR2 as YYNGEE.

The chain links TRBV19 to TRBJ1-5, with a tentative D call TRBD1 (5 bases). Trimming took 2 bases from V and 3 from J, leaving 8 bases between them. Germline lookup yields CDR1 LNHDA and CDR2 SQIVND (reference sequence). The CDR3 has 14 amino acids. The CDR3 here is CASSIRGDNQPQHF. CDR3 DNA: TGTGCCAGTAGTATACGAGGGGACAATCAGCCCCAGCATTTT.

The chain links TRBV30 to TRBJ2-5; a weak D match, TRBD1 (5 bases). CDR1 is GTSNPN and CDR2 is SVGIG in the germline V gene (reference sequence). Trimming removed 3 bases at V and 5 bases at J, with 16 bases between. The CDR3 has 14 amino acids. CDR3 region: CAWSGLKGAETQYF. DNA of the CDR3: TGTGCCTGGAGCGGCCTGAAAGGGGCCGAGACCCAGTACTTC.

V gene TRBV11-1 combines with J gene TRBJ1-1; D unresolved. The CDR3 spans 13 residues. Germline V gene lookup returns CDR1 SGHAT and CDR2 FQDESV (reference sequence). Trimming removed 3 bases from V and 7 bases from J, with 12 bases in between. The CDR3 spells CASSFPQLDEAFF. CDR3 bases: TGTGCCAGCAGCTTCCCGCAGCTAGATGAAGCTTTCTTT.

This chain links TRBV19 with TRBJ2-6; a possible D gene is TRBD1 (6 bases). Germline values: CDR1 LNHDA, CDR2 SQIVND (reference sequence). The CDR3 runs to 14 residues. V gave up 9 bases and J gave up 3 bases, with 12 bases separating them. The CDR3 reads CASRTGFGANVLTF. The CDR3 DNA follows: TGTGCCAGCAGAACAGGGTTTGGGGCCAACGTCCTGACTTTC. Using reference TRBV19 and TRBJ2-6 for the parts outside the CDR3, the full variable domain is DGGITQSPKYLFRKEGQNVTLSCEQNLNHDAMYWYRQDPGQGLRLIYYSQIVNDFQKGDIAEGYSVSREKKESFPLTVTSAQKNPTAFYLCASRTGFGANVLTFGAGSRLTVL.

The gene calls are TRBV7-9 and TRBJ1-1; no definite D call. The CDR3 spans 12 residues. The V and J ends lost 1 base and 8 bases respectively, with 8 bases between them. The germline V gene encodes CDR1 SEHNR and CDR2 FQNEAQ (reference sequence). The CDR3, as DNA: TGTGCCAGCAGCTTAGGGGCCTCCGAAGCTTTCTTT. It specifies CASSLGASEAFF.

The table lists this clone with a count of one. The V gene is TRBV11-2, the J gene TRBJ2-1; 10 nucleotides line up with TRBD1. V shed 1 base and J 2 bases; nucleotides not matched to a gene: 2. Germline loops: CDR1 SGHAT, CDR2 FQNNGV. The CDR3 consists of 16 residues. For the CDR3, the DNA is TGTGCCAGCAGCTTAGTGGGACAGGGGACCTACAATGAGCAGTTCTTC. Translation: CASSLVGQGTYNEQFF.

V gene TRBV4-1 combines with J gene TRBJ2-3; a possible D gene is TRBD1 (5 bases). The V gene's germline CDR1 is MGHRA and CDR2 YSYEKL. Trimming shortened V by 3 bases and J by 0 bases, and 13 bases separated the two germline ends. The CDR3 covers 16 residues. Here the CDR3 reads CASSQKRGPSTDTQYF. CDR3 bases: TGCGCCAGCAGCCAGAAAAGGGGTCCAAGCACAGATACGCAGTATTTT.

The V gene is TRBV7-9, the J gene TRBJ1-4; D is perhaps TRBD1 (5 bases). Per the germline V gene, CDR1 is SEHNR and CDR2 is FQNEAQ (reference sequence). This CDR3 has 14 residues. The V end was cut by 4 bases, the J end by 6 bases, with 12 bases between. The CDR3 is CASSYRGEYEKLFF. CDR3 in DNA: TGTGCCAGCAGCTATAGGGGAGAGTATGAAAAACTGTTTTTT.

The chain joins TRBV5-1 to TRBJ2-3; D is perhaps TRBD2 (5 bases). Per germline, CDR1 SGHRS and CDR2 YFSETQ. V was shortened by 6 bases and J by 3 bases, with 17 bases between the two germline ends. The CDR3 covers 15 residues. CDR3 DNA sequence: TGCGCCAGCAACGGCGCGGGTTGGGCAACAGATACGCAGTATTTT. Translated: CASNGAGWATDTQYF.